The 8 T cell receptor beta chains listed next were all sequenced from one sample in a study of blood T cells in healthy people across ages. With a J-beta primer mix and a sample-barcoded 5' primer, a second PCR ran roughly 6 to 11 cycles. TCRdb reprocessed the 5' RACE reads via MiXCR and lists one record per CDR3 protein. The data hold 1.2 million to 1.5 million distinct CDR3 sequences, with 59% observed a single time. The specimen was blood. These TCRs come from a man aged 18 to 35 in good health.

The chain carries TRBV29-1 and TRBJ2-4; D unclear. The CDR3 contains 14 residues. Trimming removed 2 bases from V and 13 bases from J, with 21 bases in between. CDR1 is SQVTM, CDR2 ANQGSEA, per germline. CDR3 DNA sequence: TGCAGCGTTGAATACACATACGACTCCTACGGGCAGTACTTC. Residues: CSVEYTYDSYGQYF. The complete variable domain, with remaining parts taken from reference TRBV29-1 and TRBJ2-4, reads SAVISQKPSRDICQRGTSLTIQCQVDSQVTMMFWYRQQPGQSLTLIATANQGSEATYESGFVIDKFPISRPNLTFSTLTVSNMSPEDSSIYLCSVEYTYDSYGQYFGAGTRLSVL.

The rearrangement links TRBV12-3 or TRBV12-4 to TRBJ2-1, with D maybe TRBD1 (6 bases). The CDR3 totals 13 residues. Trimming shortened V by 3 bases and J by 13 bases, and 16 bases separated the two germline ends. The CDR3 sequence is CASSLDSPPGQFF. CDR3 nucleotide sequence: TGTGCCAGCAGTTTGGACAGCCCTCCGGGCCAGTTCTTC.

J is TRBJ2-3 and V is TRBV7-2, with TRBD2 identical over 14 bases. The germline CDR1 and CDR2 sequences are SGHTA and FQGNSA. V shed 4 bases and J 1 base; nucleotides not matched to a gene: 10. The CDR3 totals 19 residues. CDR3 amino acids: CASSYAGLAGVCGTDTQYF. CDR3 coding DNA: TGTGCCAGCAGCTACGCGGGACTAGCGGGGGTGTGTGGCACAGATACGCAGTATTTT.

DNA for the CDR3: TGTGCCAGCAGTTTTACGGATGGCACAGATACGCAGTATTTT. This translates into CASSFTDGTDTQYF. The chain recombines TRBV12-3 or TRBV12-4 with TRBJ2-3; D remains unclear. The CDR3 is 14 amino acids. The V and J ends lost 3 bases and 1 base respectively, with 8 bases between them.

The genes are TRBV20-1 and TRBJ2-4; D is unresolved. The end of the DNA aligns better with TRBJ2-5, so the J call may be wrong. This CDR3 has 13 amino acids. CDR1 and CDR2 from the germline V gene are DFQATT and SNEGSKA (reference sequence). CDR3 in DNA: TGCAGTGCTACCGACCAATTGGGAGAGACCCAGTACTTC. Translating it yields CSATDQLGETQYF.

The chain uses TRBV20-1 and TRBJ2-7, with D possibly TRBD2 on 7 matching bases. The CDR3 has 15 residues. Germline V gene sequence: CDR1 DFQATT, CDR2 SNEGSKA (reference sequence). V was shortened by 6 bases and J by 6 bases, with 24 bases between the two germline ends. CDR3 coding DNA: TGCAGTGCCCATTGGGGGGGCCTAAGTTCCGGCGAGCAGTACTTC. This sequence encodes CSAHWGGLSSGEQYF.

Written as DNA, the CDR3 is TGTGCCAGCAGCCAAGAATACTCAGGGGACACGGATACGCAGTATTTT. Its protein product is CASSQEYSGDTDTQYF. The V gene is TRBV7-6, the J gene TRBJ2-3, with D possibly TRBD1 on 6 matching bases. The V gene lost 5 bases and the J gene lost 6 bases, with 21 bases spanning the gap. This CDR3 contains 16 residues. CDR1 is SGHVS, CDR2 FNYEAQ, per germline.

This clonotype has more than one count but fewer than ten. Here the CDR3 reads CASSSGLAGGMLRAQYF. The DNA for the CDR3 is TGTGCCAGCAGCTCAGGACTAGCGGGGGGTATGTTGCGGGCCCAGTACTTC. This chain links TRBV7-2 with TRBJ2-5, with 14 bases matching TRBD2. Per the germline V gene, CDR1 is SGHTA and CDR2 is FQGNSA. This CDR3 is 17 amino acids long. V dropped 4 bases and J dropped 9; count of bases not matched to a gene: 13.